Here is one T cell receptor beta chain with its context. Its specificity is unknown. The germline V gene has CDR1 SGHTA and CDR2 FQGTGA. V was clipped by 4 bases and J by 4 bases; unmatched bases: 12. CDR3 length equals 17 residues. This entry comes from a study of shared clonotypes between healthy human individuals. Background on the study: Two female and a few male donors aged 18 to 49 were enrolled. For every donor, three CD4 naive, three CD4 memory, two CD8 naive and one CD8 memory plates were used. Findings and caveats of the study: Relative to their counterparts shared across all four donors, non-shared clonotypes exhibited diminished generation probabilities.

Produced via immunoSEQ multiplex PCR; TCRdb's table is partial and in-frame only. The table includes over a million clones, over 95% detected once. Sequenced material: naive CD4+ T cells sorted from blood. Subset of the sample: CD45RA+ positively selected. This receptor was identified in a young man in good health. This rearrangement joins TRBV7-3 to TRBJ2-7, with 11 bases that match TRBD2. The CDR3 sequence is CASSSLLLAGVGYEQYF. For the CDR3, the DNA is TGTGCCAGCAGCTCCCTACTACTAGCGGGAGTTGGGTACGAGCAGTACTTC.